One sample yielded the 10 T cell receptor beta chains listed below, sequenced in a study of blood T cell repertoires in COVID-19. The repertoire was sequenced with immunoSEQ multiplex PCR; TCRdb's copy has only in-frame clones and lacks some. The table lists around 60,000 clones, over 75% of them singletons. Sequencing input: peripheral blood. These receptors were taken from a human donor in a cohort sampled during active COVID-19.

The J gene is TRBJ2-6, the V gene TRBV28, with 8 positions matching TRBD1. The CDR3 is made up of 17 amino acids. Germline CDR1 reads MDHEN; CDR2 reads SYDVKM. The junction had 7 bases not matched to a gene; V was cut back by 6 bases and J by 0 bases. Written as DNA, the CDR3 is TGTGCCAGCAGGGATTTGGACAGGGACTCTGGGGCCAACGTCCTGACTTTC. Translated, it gives CASRDLDRDSGANVLTF. The full variable domain, completed using reference TRBV28 and TRBJ2-6, is DVKVTQSSRYLVKRTGEKVFLECVQDMDHENMFWYRQDPGLGLRLIYFSYDVKMKEKGDIPEGYSVSREKKERFSLILESASTNQTSMYLCASRDLDRDSGANVLTFGAGSRLTVL.

This chain connects TRBV15 to TRBJ1-3; D is uncertain. Trimming took 1 base from V and 4 from J, leaving 17 bases between them. This CDR3 region has 17 residues. Germline V gene lookup returns CDR1 LNHNV and CDR2 YYDKDF (reference sequence). The CDR3 bases are TGTGCCACCAGCAGAGGTTGGCTTCGGGATTCAGGAAACACCATATATTTT. This gives the protein CATSRGWLRDSGNTIYF.

V and J are TRBV11-2 and TRBJ2-7; 12 bases agree with TRBD2. CDR1 is SGHAT, CDR2 FQNNGV, per germline. J gave up 4 bases and V 5 bases, and 15 bases lay outside the gene matches. CDR3 length equals 18 residues. The chain's CDR3 is CASSRGGLAGGPSYEQYF. CDR3 coding DNA: TGTGCCAGCAGCCGGGGTGGGCTAGCGGGAGGGCCGAGTTACGAGCAGTACTTC.

The V call is TRBV6-5, the J call TRBJ1-2; the match to TRBD1 covers 7 bases. J was trimmed by 4 bases and V by 2 bases; bases with no gene match: 4. The CDR3 contains 14 residues. Germline loops: CDR1 MNHEY, CDR2 SVGAGI. CDR3 sequence: CASSYEGAGYGYTF. CDR3 in DNA: TGTGCCAGCAGTTACGAGGGGGCAGGCTATGGCTACACCTTC.

The chain links TRBV14 to TRBJ2-5, with 7 bases fitting TRBD1. The CDR3 contains 14 residues. CDR1 is SGHDN and CDR2 is FVKESK in the germline V gene. Trimming cost V 3 bases and J 1 base; bases outside gene matches: 2. Written as DNA, the CDR3 is TGTGCCAGCAGCCAGAACAGGGGCCAAGAGACCCAGTACTTC. As protein: CASSQNRGQETQYF.

The V and J genes are TRBV27 and TRBJ1-5; 8 bases align to TRBD1. The CDR3 has 13 amino acids. Looked up from germline, CDR1 is MNHEY and CDR2 is SMNVEV (reference sequence). V trimming: 5 bases; J trimming: 5 bases; junction bases outside the gene matches: 2. This chain's CDR3 is CASSQDRDQPQHF. In nucleotides, the CDR3 is TGTGCCAGCAGTCAGGACAGGGATCAGCCCCAGCATTTT.

This chain links TRBV9 with TRBJ2-7, with D perhaps TRBD1 (7 bases). The CDR3 is 13 residues long. V was clipped by 4 bases and J by 6 bases, with 14 bases between them. Germline V gives CDR1 SGDLS, CDR2 YYNGEE. This chain's CDR3 is CASSPGQGGEQYF. For the CDR3, the DNA is TGTGCCAGCAGCCCCGGGCAGGGGGGCGAGCAGTACTTC. The entire variable domain, with the rest obtained from reference TRBV9 and TRBJ2-7, is as follows: DSGVTQTPKHLITATGQRVTLRCSPRSGDLSVYWYQQSLDQGLQFLIQYYNGEERAKGNILERFSAQQFPDLHSELNLSSLELGDSALYFCASSPGQGGEQYFGPGTRLTVT.

The chain links TRBV5-4 to TRBJ2-2, with TRBD2 matching over 10 bases. J gave up 4 bases and V 4 bases, and 10 bases lay outside the gene matches. CDR1 SGHNT and CDR2 YYREEE come from the germline V gene (reference sequence). This CDR3 region has 17 residues. The CDR3 loop reads CASSQTSSGRRTGELFF. DNA for the CDR3: TGTGCCAGCAGCCAAACATCTAGCGGGAGACGCACCGGGGAGCTGTTTTTT.

The chain joins TRBV28 to TRBJ2-7; TRBD2 aligns across 7 bases. The CDR3 spans 13 residues. The germline V gene has CDR1 MDHEN and CDR2 SYDVKM. CDR3 coding DNA: TGTGCGGCTAGCGGAGGCAACGACTACGAGCAGTACTTC. It translates to CAASGGNDYEQYF.

The sample holds one count of this clone. The V gene is TRBV4-1, the J gene TRBJ1-1, with a tentative D call TRBD1 (6 bases). The CDR3 sequence is 15 residues long. Germline V lookup: CDR1 MGHRA, CDR2 YSYEKL. V dropped 1 base and J dropped 5 bases, with 14 bases sitting between them. The CDR3 sequence is CASSQGTSRGTEAFF. The CDR3 DNA sequence: TGCGCCAGCAGCCAAGGTACATCTAGGGGGACTGAAGCTTTCTTT.